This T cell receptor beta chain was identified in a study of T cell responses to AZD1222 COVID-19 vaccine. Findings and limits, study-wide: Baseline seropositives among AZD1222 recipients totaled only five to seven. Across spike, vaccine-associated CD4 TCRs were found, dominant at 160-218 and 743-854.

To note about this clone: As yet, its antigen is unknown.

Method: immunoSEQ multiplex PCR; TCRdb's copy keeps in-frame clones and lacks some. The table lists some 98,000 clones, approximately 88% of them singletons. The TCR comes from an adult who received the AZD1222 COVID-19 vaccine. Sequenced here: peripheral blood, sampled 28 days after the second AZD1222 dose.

CDR3 in amino acids: CASSYFQETYEQYF. The CDR3 region has the DNA TGTGCCAGCAGTTACTTTCAGGAGACCTACGAGCAGTACTTC. This chain links TRBV6-5 with TRBJ2-7; D call uncertain. The V and J ends lost 1 base and 2 bases respectively, with 9 bases between them. Germline CDR1 and CDR2: MNHEY and SVGAGI. This CDR3 contains 14 residues.